A single sample gave rise to the 23 T cell receptor beta chains below, sequenced in a study of vaccination effects on CD4 cells after COVID-19. Using viral peptide pools, the ViraFEST assay grew out antigen-specific CD4+ T cells prior to sequencing. Cells that had been cultured for 10 days were the source of isolated CD4+ T cells. Sequenced by immunoSEQ multiplex PCR; TCRdb stores in-frame clones only, minus some. This repertoire shows tens of thousands of clones, approximately 70% found once; its top ten account for about an eighth. No antigen has been assigned to these receptors. The sample was CD4+ T cells from PBMCs cultured with HCoV-229E spike peptides, taken before COVID-19 vaccination. Every receptor here comes from a human donor who received a COVID-19 vaccine.

The genes are TRBV19 and TRBJ2-1; D uncertain. V was shortened by 0 bases and J by 0 bases, with 9 bases between the two germline ends. This CDR3 comprises 16 residues. Germline CDR1 is LNHDA and CDR2 is SQIVND (reference sequence). CDR3 residues: CASSIEPASSYNEQFF. The CDR3 region has the DNA TGTGCCAGTAGTATAGAACCAGCGAGCTCCTACAATGAGCAGTTCTTC.

The chain has TRBV6-5 and TRBJ2-1; a weak D match, TRBD2 (6 bases). Germline V gene data show CDR1 as MNHEY and CDR2 as SVGAGI. With 8 bases removed from V and 0 bases from J, the gap between germline ends came to 8 bases. This CDR3 has 13 amino acids. Here the CDR3 reads CASERASYNEQFF. The DNA for the CDR3 is TGTGCCAGCGAGCGGGCCTCCTACAATGAGCAGTTCTTC.

This chain connects TRBV9 to TRBJ2-1, with 8 bases matching TRBD2. Germline V gene lookup returns CDR1 SGDLS and CDR2 YYNGEE. The CDR3 spans 16 residues. Trimming at V came to 0 bases and at J to 1 base, leaving 3 bases not matched to a gene. The CDR3: CASSVVAGGSYNEQFF. In nucleotides, the CDR3 is TGTGCCAGCAGCGTAGTGGCGGGAGGATCCTACAATGAGCAGTTCTTC.

A single count supports this clone. The J gene is TRBJ2-5, the V gene TRBV5-6, with 8 bases aligning to TRBD2. V trimming: 4 bases; J trimming: 7 bases; junction bases outside the gene matches: 9. Germline V gene lookup returns CDR1 SGHDT and CDR2 YYEEEE. The CDR3 runs to 14 residues. In DNA form, the CDR3 reads TGTGCCAGCAGCGCCGGGACTAGTGGTGGGACCCAGTACTTC. This translates into CASSAGTSGGTQYF.

This CDR3 is CSASGVGMDAKNIQYF. The DNA for the CDR3 is TGCAGTGCCAGTGGCGTGGGGATGGACGCCAAAAACATTCAGTACTTC. The chain is built from TRBV20-1 and TRBJ2-4; D not resolved. The CDR3 length is 16 residues. From germline, CDR1 is DFQATT and CDR2 SNEGSKA (reference sequence). Trimming shortened V by 6 bases and J by 1 base, and 19 bases separated the two germline ends.

The CDR3 spells CASSPQRESYNEQFF. The DNA of the CDR3 is TGTGCCAGCTCACCCCAGCGGGAGTCGTACAATGAGCAGTTCTTC. The chain recombines TRBV18 with TRBJ2-1; 8 bases line up with TRBD2. V trimming: 3 bases; J trimming: 4 bases; junction bases outside the gene matches: 5. The germline CDR1 and CDR2 sequences are KGHSH and LQKENI. CDR3 length equals 15 residues.

DNA of the CDR3: TGCGCCAGCAGCCAATCCCCTGGAAACACCATATATTTT. Amino acids: CASSQSPGNTIYF. The chain combines TRBV5-1 with TRBJ1-3; D remains unclear. Germline CDR1 is SGHRS and CDR2 is YFSETQ. The ends were cut back, 4 bases at V and 2 bases at J, with 7 bases in the middle. The CDR3 length is 13 residues.

The chain is built from TRBV7-8 and TRBJ2-4; perhaps D is TRBD1 or TRBD2 (5 bases each). Germline V gene sequence: CDR1 SGHVS, CDR2 FQNEAQ. V was clipped by 4 bases and J by 6 bases, with 22 bases between them. The length of the CDR3 is 17 residues. The CDR3 loop is CASSSLGRAGSTNIQYF. CDR3 nucleotides: TGTGCCAGCAGCTCACTGGGGCGGGCAGGGAGTACAAACATTCAGTACTTC.

The genes are TRBV18 and TRBJ2-5, with 14 bases identical to TRBD2. J lost 4 bases, V lost 4 bases, and 2 bases had no gene match. The CDR3 covers 15 residues. Germline-derived CDR1 and CDR2 are KGHSH and LQKENI. CDR3 protein: CASSLGLAGGETQYF. CDR3 nucleotide sequence: TGTGCCAGCTCACTCGGACTAGCGGGAGGAGAGACCCAGTACTTC.

This clone was observed a single time. As DNA, the CDR3 is TGTGCCAGCAGGGATGGGTCGTATACTGAAGCTTTCTTT. Translating gives CASRDGSYTEAFF. The chain links TRBV12-3 or TRBV12-4 to TRBJ1-1; no reliable D call. Trimming stripped 6 bases from V and 5 bases from J, with 13 bases between. This CDR3 has 13 residues.

This clone was observed a single time. The V gene is TRBV27, the J gene TRBJ1-5; weak D call: TRBD1 (6 bases). V was clipped by 5 bases and J by 2 bases, with 22 bases between them. From germline, CDR1 is MNHEY and CDR2 SMNVEV (reference sequence). This CDR3 spans 18 amino acids. The CDR3 sequence: CASSPEGGLRMGNQPQHF. The CDR3 coding sequence is TGTGCCAGCAGTCCCGAGGGGGGATTAAGGATGGGCAATCAGCCCCAGCATTTT.

The chain links TRBV4-1 to TRBJ1-5; D is unclear. Trimming removed 0 bases from V and 6 bases from J, with 9 bases in between. The CDR3 consists of 14 residues. Germline V gene sequence: CDR1 MGHRA, CDR2 YSYEKL. CDR3 residues: CASSQEAEVQPQHF. Here the CDR3 DNA reads TGCGCCAGCAGCCAAGAAGCAGAAGTTCAGCCCCAGCATTTT.

The chain links TRBV24-1 to TRBJ2-3; TRBD1 is a possible D gene (6 bases). V lost 3 bases and J lost 5, with 14 bases in between. There are 15 residues in the CDR3. The V gene's germline CDR1 is KGHDR and CDR2 SFDVKD. Here the CDR3 reads CATSDERQAKDTQYF. The CDR3 DNA reads TGTGCCACCAGTGATGAAAGACAGGCGAAAGATACGCAGTATTTT.

V and J are TRBV6-5 and TRBJ1-5, with D maybe TRBD1 (5 bases). Per germline, CDR1 MNHEY and CDR2 SVGAGI. Trimming left V 7 bases short and J 7 bases short, with 20 bases between. The CDR3 covers 15 residues. The CDR3 region is CASIGDGGLGQPQHF. The CDR3 nucleotides read TGTGCCAGCATTGGGGACGGGGGTTTGGGGCAGCCCCAGCATTTT.

This chain uses TRBV30 with TRBJ1-2; the D is unclear. V gave up 1 base and J gave up 4 bases, with 13 bases separating them. The germline gives CDR1 GTSNPN, CDR2 SVGIG (reference sequence). This CDR3 is 14 amino acids long. The CDR3 DNA reads as TGTGCCTGGAGTGCCGGACTGGGTGCCTATGGCTACACCTTC. Its protein product is CAWSAGLGAYGYTF.

This clone was recorded a few times. V usage is TRBV5-1 and J usage is TRBJ2-1; D might be TRBD1 (5 bases). Trimming took off 0 bases at V and 0 bases at J, with 10 bases between the two ends. Germline values: CDR1 SGHRS, CDR2 YFSETQ. This CDR3 region has 16 residues. CDR3 nucleotide sequence: TGCGCCAGCAGCTTGGGCAGGGCCCGCTCCTACAATGAGCAGTTCTTC. This translates into CASSLGRARSYNEQFF.

The J gene is TRBJ2-1, the V gene TRBV5-1, with 7 bases aligning to TRBD2. Germline loops: CDR1 SGHRS, CDR2 YFSETQ. The CDR3 runs 17 residues. With V trimmed by 6 bases and J by 1 base, 13 bases remained unmatched. In nucleotides, the CDR3 is TGCGCCAGCACGGGGGGTATGGCGGGAGAGTCCTACAATGAGCAGTTCTTC. This codes for CASTGGMAGESYNEQFF.

This clone occurred a few times. CDR3 coding DNA: TGTGCCACCAGTGATCGAACAGGGGGCATTCGGTTTTTT. Translated: CATSDRTGGIRFF. The rearrangement joins TRBV24-1 to TRBJ2-2, with 9 bases matching TRBD1. V dropped 3 bases and J dropped 16; count of bases not matched to a gene: 8. Germline-derived CDR1 and CDR2 are KGHDR and SFDVKD. The length of the CDR3 is 13 residues.

V is TRBV18 and J is TRBJ2-3; 7 bases are shared with TRBD2. Germline values: CDR1 KGHSH, CDR2 LQKENI. V lost 3 bases and J lost 6; bases outside the gene matches: 6. The CDR3 consists of 14 residues. The CDR3: CASSPRAGWDTQYF. The CDR3 region has the DNA TGTGCCAGCTCACCGAGAGCGGGGTGGGATACGCAGTATTTT.

The chain couples TRBV24-1 to TRBJ2-7, with D uncertain. Trimming pared 4 bases from V and 3 bases from J, leaving 15 bases between. This CDR3 is 15 amino acids long. Germline CDR1 and CDR2: KGHDR and SFDVKD. CDR3 sequence: CATSEGNKNGYEQYF. CDR3 nucleotides: TGTGCCACCAGTGAGGGGAACAAGAACGGCTACGAGCAGTACTTC.

The CDR3 bases are TGCGCCAGCAGCCACCTGGGGACAGGGAAGAACACCGGGGAGCTGTTTTTT. This encodes CASSHLGTGKNTGELFF. The V call is TRBV4-1, the J call TRBJ2-2; 9 positions agree with TRBD1. J lost 1 base, V lost 3 bases, and 6 bases had no gene match. Germline CDR1 is MGHRA and CDR2 is YSYEKL. This CDR3 is built from 17 residues.

The J gene is TRBJ2-5, the V gene TRBV4-1; 9 positions agree with TRBD2. The ends lost 0 bases at V and 5 bases at J; junction bases unmatched: 4. This CDR3 has 15 amino acids. Germline assignment: CDR1 MGHRA and CDR2 YSYEKL. CDR3 protein: CASSQEWRGGETQYF. The CDR3 nucleotides read TGCGCCAGCAGCCAAGAATGGCGGGGGGGCGAGACCCAGTACTTC.

The rearrangement links TRBV3-1 (or the pseudogene TRBV3-2) to TRBJ2-7; no firm D call. This CDR3 region has 12 residues. Looked up from germline, CDR1 is LGHDT and CDR2 is YNNKEL (reference sequence). The V and J ends lost 1 base and 5 bases respectively, with 6 bases between them. The CDR3 DNA is TGTGCCAGCAGCCAAGTTCCCCACGAGCAGTACTTC. The encoded protein is CASSQVPHEQYF.